A single T cell receptor (beta chain) is shown here with its context. The V end was cut by 6 bases, the J end by 4 bases, with 18 bases between. Germline V CDR1 and CDR2: SNHLY, FYNNEI. The CDR3 sequence is 15 residues long. Under the authors' procedure: Reference gene primer amplification gave nucleated cell count estimates. The method was immunoSEQ multiplex PCR; TCRdb's version includes in-frame clones alone and lacks a portion of them. The DNA gave D and trimming, while V, J and clone size come from that table. The data show 65,000 to 100,000 clones, about four fifths seen once. This specimen comes from a study of blood T cell repertoires in COVID-19. Whole-study context: Spain, Italy and the United States supplied samples that represented acute and convalescent COVID-19. PBMCs, B-cell-depleted T cells, or T cells provided the cDNA or gDNA that made up the material.

Sequenced sample: peripheral blood. This clonotype was sampled from a woman older than 75 with acute or convalescent COVID-19. The rearrangement uses TRBV2 and TRBJ1-2; D is unresolved. CDR3 sequence: CASSSLQTDIYGYTF. The CDR3 DNA sequence: TGTGCCAGCAGCAGCCTTCAAACAGACATCTATGGCTACACCTTC.